Presented here are 30 T cell receptor beta chains from one specimen sequenced in a study of T cell clonality in common variable immunodeficiency. TCRdb's copy holds only in-frame clones and misses some; the assay was immunoSEQ multiplex PCR. There are more than 35,000 clones in the sample, none observed a single time. The sequenced sample was peripheral blood mononuclear cells. The receptors derive from a person aged 18-69 years in good health.

There are many counts of this clone. The CDR3 extends 3 residues past the end of the read, so its final part is completed from the germline J gene. The chain carries TRBV4-1 and TRBJ2-3; TRBD1 matches 8 bases. After removal of 4 bases from V and 4 bases from J, the junction contained 10 bases not matched to a gene. This CDR3 is built from 16 residues. Germline V gene lookup returns CDR1 MGHRA and CDR2 YSYEKL. The CDR3 DNA, read in part, is TGCGCCAGCAGCCGCGAGGACAGGGAGGATCCAGATACG. Its protein product is CASSREDREDPDT. The complete CDR3 sequence is CASSREDREDPDTQYF.

This clone was picked up many times. The read stops 3 residues short of the end of the CDR3; the missing end is completed from the germline J gene. The chain employs TRBV7-2 and TRBJ1-1; D remains ambiguous. CDR3 length: 16 residues. Germline CDR1 and CDR2: SGHTA and FQGNSA. Trimming left V 0 bases short and J 4 bases short, with 15 bases between. This CDR3 is CASSLAFGELVTEAFF. The CDR3 bases that were read are TGTGCCAGCAGCTTAGCGTTCGGGGAGTTGGTCACTGAA.

This clone was counted many times. The read stops 3 residues short of the end of the CDR3; the missing end is completed from the germline J gene. V is TRBV9 and J is TRBJ1-2; possibly TRBD1 for D (6 bases). Germline loops: CDR1 SGDLS, CDR2 YYNGEE. The CDR3 has 14 amino acids. The V end lost 0 bases, the J end lost 3 bases, and 9 bases lay between the germline ends. This chain's CDR3 is CASSVVPGDYGYTF. Incomplete CDR3 DNA: TGTGCCAGCAGCGTAGTTCCAGGGGACTATGGC.

This clone was seen ten or more times. The read stops 3 residues short of the end of the CDR3; the missing end is completed from the germline J gene. The chain combines TRBV12-3 or TRBV12-4 with TRBJ2-7; D not certain. Trimming stripped 3 bases from V and 0 bases from J, with 6 bases between. The CDR3 length is 13 residues. The CDR3 sequence is CASSFRSSYEQYF. The CDR3 DNA, read in part, is TGTGCCAGCAGTTTCAGGAGCTCCTACGAG.

At least ten counts were recorded for this clone. The CDR3 end lies 3 residues beyond the end of the read and is filled in from the germline J gene. The chain links TRBV10-1 to TRBJ2-2; maybe TRBD1 (7 bases). Germline-derived CDR1 and CDR2 are WNHNN and SYGVQD (reference sequence). This CDR3 has 14 amino acids. Deletions cut 5 bases from V and 7 bases from J, with 14 bases between. CDR3 amino acids: CASSPQGGVGELFF. The CDR3 bases that were read are TGCGCCAGCAGTCCTCAGGGGGGAGTCGGGGAG.

This clone was counted many times. Read sequence stops 3 residues before the CDR3 end, and the germline J gene provides the missing end. This chain joins TRBV2 and TRBJ1-4; D may be TRBD1 (6 bases). This CDR3 contains 14 residues. CDR1 and CDR2 from the germline V gene are SNHLY and FYNNEI. The V gene lost 4 bases and the J gene lost 0 bases, with 6 bases spanning the gap. The CDR3 bases that were read are TGTGCCAGCAGTGGACAGGCAACTAATGAAAAA. Translated, it gives CASSGQATNEK. The CDR3 as a whole reads CASSGQATNEKLFF.

This clone came up many times. The CDR3 is cut off 3 residues early in the read; its end comes from the germline J gene. V gene TRBV7-8 combines with J gene TRBJ2-3; 8 bases fit TRBD2. This CDR3 has 15 amino acids. Unmatched junction bases numbered 5, after V lost 2 bases and J lost 4 bases. CDR1 is SGHVS and CDR2 is FQNEAQ in the germline V gene. CDR3 bases read: TGTGCCAGCAGCTTACAGAGCGGGGGCGCAGATACG. Translation: CASSLQSGGADT. The complete CDR3 reads CASSLQSGGADTQYF.

This clone was detected many times. Sequencing ends 3 residues short of the CDR3 end; the germline J gene provides the rest. The V gene is TRBV7-3, the J gene TRBJ2-2, with D perhaps TRBD1 (6 bases). V dropped 3 bases and J dropped 0 bases, with 11 bases sitting between them. The CDR3 sequence is 16 residues long. Germline CDR1 is SGHTA and CDR2 is FQGTGA. CDR3 protein: CASSFRGAANTGELFF. Partial CDR3 DNA: TGTGCCAGCAGCTTCAGGGGCGCCGCGAACACCGGGGAG.

This clone was detected ten times or more. The CDR3 is cut off 3 residues early in the read; its end comes from the germline J gene. J is TRBJ2-2 and V is TRBV19; no reliable D call. This CDR3 spans 17 amino acids. V lost 0 bases, J lost 2 bases, and 13 bases lay in between. Germline V lookup: CDR1 LNHDA, CDR2 SQIVND (reference sequence). The CDR3 sequence is CASSIDHGRTNTGELFF. The sequenced CDR3 bases are TGTGCCAGTAGTATAGATCATGGCAGAACAAACACCGGGGAG.

A note on this clone: With the read ending 3 residues before the CDR3 end, the germline J gene is used to fill in that end. The chain has TRBV7-9 and TRBJ1-2, with D possibly being TRBD1 (5 bases). The CDR3 extends over 15 amino acids. Germline CDR1 reads SEHNR; CDR2 reads FQNEAQ (reference sequence). The sequenced part of the CDR3 DNA is TGTGCCAGCAGCCAGGTAAACGTTGGGGCCCACGAC. This translates into CASSQVNVGAHD. The whole CDR3 protein reads CASSQVNVGAHDYTF.

Many counts were recorded for this clone. The read terminates 3 residues ahead of where the CDR3 ends, so the germline J gene completes it. V is TRBV5-4 and J is TRBJ2-5, with D possibly matching TRBD1 (5 bases). Germline-derived CDR1 and CDR2 are SGHNT and YYREEE (reference sequence). Trimming removed 2 bases from V and 1 base from J, with 9 bases in between. The CDR3 totals 14 residues. The part of the CDR3 DNA that was read is TGTGCCAGCAGCTTTACAGGAATCCAAGAGACC. Its protein is CASSFTGIQET. The entire CDR3 sequence reads CASSFTGIQETQYF. Full variable domain (remainder filled in from reference TRBV5-4 and TRBJ2-5): ETGVTQSPTHLIKTRGQQVTLRCSSQSGHNTVSWYQQALGQGPQFIFQYYREEENGRGNFPPRFSGLQFPNYSSELNVNALELDDSALYLCASSFTGIQETQYFGPGTRLLVL.

This clone was seen repeatedly, ten times or more. The read is 3 residues too short to cover the CDR3 end, so that end is filled in from the germline J gene. V and J are TRBV24-1 and TRBJ2-1; 7 bases align to TRBD1. The CDR3 spans 14 residues. Losses at the gene ends were 3 bases for V and 3 bases for J; bases not matched to a gene: 1. Germline assignment: CDR1 KGHDR and CDR2 SFDVKD. CDR3 in amino acids: CATSDGDSYNEQFF. The sequenced CDR3 bases are TGTGCCACCAGTGATGGGGACAGCTACAATGAG.

Notes on this clone: The CDR3 is cut off 3 residues early in the read; its end comes from the germline J gene. The chain joins TRBV18 to TRBJ1-2; D is perhaps TRBD1 (5 bases). CDR1 and CDR2 from the germline V gene are KGHSH and LQKENI. This CDR3 comprises 13 residues. The covered CDR3 bases are TGTGCCAGCTCACCCCAGGGAAGGAATGAC. Translated, it gives CASSPQGRND. The entire CDR3 reads CASSPQGRNDYTF. The whole variable domain, filled in from reference TRBV18 and TRBJ1-2, reads NAGVMQNPRHLVRRRGQEARLRCSPMKGHSHVYWYRQLPEEGLKFMVYLQKENIIDESGMPKERFSAEFPKEGPSILRIQQVVRGDSAAYFCASSPQGRNDYTFGSGTRLTVV.

This clone has ten or more counts. The missing CDR3 end, 3 residues past where the read stops, is filled in from the germline J gene. The chain employs TRBV6-2 or TRBV6-3 and TRBJ2-5, with 9 nucleotides matching TRBD2. Germline V gene lookup returns CDR1 MNHEY and CDR2 SVGEGT. The CDR3 runs to 13 residues. The trim removed 6 bases at V and 7 bases at J, leaving 6 bases unmatched. The sequenced CDR3 bases are TGTGCCAGCAGCCCGCGGGGGGGCGGGACC. This sequence encodes CASSPRGGGT. The whole CDR3 region reads CASSPRGGGTQYF.

This clone was seen repeatedly, ten times or more. The read is 3 residues too short to cover the CDR3 end, so that end is filled in from the germline J gene. The gene calls are TRBV5-6 and TRBJ1-6; 8 bases are shared with TRBD1. The germline V gene has CDR1 SGHDT and CDR2 YYEEEE. The CDR3 covers 14 residues. Trimming took 3 bases from V and 11 from J; bases not matched to a gene: 7. The sequenced CDR3 bases are TGTGCCAGCAGCTACGGGGACAGGCTTACACCC. Translating gives CASSYGDRLTP. The CDR3 in its entirety is CASSYGDRLTPLHF.

This clone was seen at least ten times. From the germline J gene comes the end of the CDR3, since the read stops 3 residues before it. V usage is TRBV16 and J usage is TRBJ2-7; no firm D call. The V end was cut by 4 bases, the J end by 0 bases, with 13 bases between. The CDR3 runs to 15 residues. Germline lookup yields CDR1 KGHSY and CDR2 FQNENV. CDR3: CASSLSPYSSYEQYF. The CDR3 bases that were read are TGTGCCAGCAGCCTAAGTCCCTATAGCTCCTACGAG.

This clone was seen a few times. The CDR3 end is not reached by the read, which stops 3 residues before it; the germline J gene fills it in. The chain couples TRBV7-9 to TRBJ1-2, with 8 bases that match TRBD1. The CDR3 totals 15 residues. Germline values: CDR1 SEHNR, CDR2 FQNEAQ (reference sequence). The sequenced CDR3 bases are TGTGCCAGCAGCCCCCGGGACAGGAGATCCTACGAC. It encodes CASSPRDRRSYD. The CDR3 as a whole reads CASSPRDRRSYDYTF.

Turning to this clone: The read stops 3 residues short of the end of the CDR3; the missing end is completed from the germline J gene. The chain joins TRBV19 to TRBJ1-2; weak D call: TRBD1 (5 bases). The CDR3 sequence is 15 residues long. Germline CDR1 reads LNHDA; CDR2 reads SQIVND (reference sequence). CDR3 amino acids: CASSKLAGGRDDYTF. The sequenced part of the CDR3 DNA is TGTGCCAGTAGTAAATTAGCGGGGGGGAGGGATGAC.

This clone occurred many times. The CDR3 end lies 3 residues beyond the end of the read and is filled in from the germline J gene. V usage is TRBV5-1 and J usage is TRBJ1-2; a possible D gene is TRBD1 (5 bases). The V end was cut by 0 bases, the J end by 5 bases, with 14 bases between. Germline V CDR1 and CDR2: SGHRS, YFSETQ. The CDR3 has 15 residues. The sequenced CDR3 bases are TGCGCCAGCAGCTTGGCCTGGACAAACACATATGGC. Translated, it gives CASSLAWTNTYG. The entire CDR3 is CASSLAWTNTYGYTF.

This clone was observed many times. The CDR3 end is not reached by the read, which stops 3 residues before it; the germline J gene fills it in. The chain carries TRBV11-2 and TRBJ1-3, with D unclear. This CDR3 is built from 15 residues. V lost 0 bases, J lost 1 base, and 7 bases lay in between. CDR1 is SGHAT and CDR2 is FQNNGV in the germline V gene. The CDR3 spells CASSLDFGSGNTIYF. The CDR3 bases that were read are TGTGCCAGCAGCTTAGATTTCGGTTCTGGAAACACC.

This clone was counted ten times or more. Here the CDR3 reads CASGDRGRTEAFF. The CDR3 bases that were read are TGTGCCAGCGGAGACAGGGGAAGGACTGAA. V and J are TRBV27 and TRBJ1-1, with 8 bases fitting TRBD1. Read coverage stops 3 residues before the CDR3 terminus; the germline J gene supplies the remainder. V was pared by 8 bases and J by 5 bases, with 7 bases of the junction left unmatched. The CDR3 has 13 residues. The germline V gene has CDR1 MNHEY and CDR2 SMNVEV (reference sequence).

This clone was seen ten or more times. Read data end 3 residues before the CDR3 end; the end is taken from the germline J gene. The chain combines TRBV18 with TRBJ2-7, with 7 bases matching TRBD2. The V gene end was trimmed by 5 bases and the J gene end by 0 bases; junction bases not matched to a gene: 10. The CDR3 extends over 16 amino acids. Germline CDR1 is KGHSH and CDR2 is LQKENI. CDR3 amino acids: CASSIGGGGSSYEQYF. The sequenced part of the CDR3 DNA is TGTGCCAGCTCAATCGGTGGGGGGGGAAGCTCCTACGAG.

This clone was detected many times. The sequenced fragment ends 3 residues before the CDR3 boundary, so the rest is inferred from the germline J gene. V is TRBV5-5 and J is TRBJ1-1, with 7 nucleotides matching TRBD1. Losses at the gene ends were 2 bases for V and 3 bases for J; bases not matched to a gene: 7. The CDR3 sequence is 15 residues long. The germline V gene encodes CDR1 SGHKS and CDR2 YYEKEE (reference sequence). The CDR3 protein is CASSFQTGLYTEAFF. The part of the CDR3 DNA that was read is TGTGCCAGCAGCTTCCAGACAGGGCTGTACACTGAA.

This clone was seen at least ten times. The sequence runs out 3 residues before the end of the CDR3; the remainder is reconstructed from the germline J gene. The J gene is TRBJ2-7, the V gene TRBV30; D call uncertain. Looked up from germline, CDR1 is GTSNPN and CDR2 is SVGIG (reference sequence). The CDR3 spans 12 residues. Trimming took 6 bases from V and 5 from J, leaving 14 bases between them. Incomplete CDR3 DNA: TGTGCCTGCGGCCCACGTACAGACGAG. Translated, it gives CACGPRTDE. The whole CDR3 is CACGPRTDEQYF. Full variable domain (outside the CDR3, taken from reference TRBV30 and TRBJ2-7): SQTIHQWPATLVQPVGSPLSLECTVEGTSNPNLYWYRQAAGRGLQLLFYSVGIGQISSEVPQNLSASRPQDRQFILSSKKLLLSDSGFYLCACGPRTDEQYFGPGTRLTVT.

In its sample, this clone was seen many times. The sequence runs out 3 residues before the end of the CDR3; the remainder is reconstructed from the germline J gene. The chain links TRBV2 to TRBJ2-7, with D tentatively TRBD1 (6 bases). There are 14 residues in the CDR3. CDR1 is SNHLY and CDR2 is FYNNEI in the germline V gene. The V and J ends lost 7 bases and 0 bases respectively, with 13 bases between them. CDR3 region: CASTYRVGSYEQYF. Incomplete CDR3 DNA: TGTGCCAGCACCTACAGGGTAGGCTCCTACGAG.

This clone was counted at least ten times. The CDR3 goes on 3 residues after the read ends, and that part is filled in from the germline J gene. V is TRBV7-9 and J is TRBJ2-2, with a weak D call TRBD1 (5 bases). This CDR3 contains 15 residues. In germline, CDR1 is SEHNR, CDR2 FQNEAQ (reference sequence). V was cut by 4 bases and J by 4 bases, with 13 bases left in between. The CDR3 DNA, read in part, is TGTGCCAGCAGCTCTACGCAGGGTTTCACCGGGGAG. It encodes CASSSTQGFTGE. The whole CDR3 reads CASSSTQGFTGELFF.

This clone came up many times. Read sequence stops 3 residues before the CDR3 end, and the germline J gene provides the missing end. The chain is built from TRBV7-2 and TRBJ1-5; 8 nucleotides line up with TRBD1. There are 15 residues in the CDR3. Germline-derived CDR1 and CDR2 are SGHTA and FQGNSA. The trim removed 1 base at V and 7 bases at J, leaving 6 bases unmatched. The CDR3 sequence: CASSLGGTGTQPQHF. Incomplete CDR3 DNA: TGTGCCAGCAGCTTAGGGGGGACAGGTACACAGCCC.

This clone has a count of ten or more. From the germline J gene comes the end of the CDR3, since the read stops 3 residues before it. The chain has TRBV20-1 and TRBJ2-1, with 9 bases that match TRBD1. Germline-derived CDR1 and CDR2 are DFQATT and SNEGSKA (reference sequence). CDR3 length equals 13 residues. V lost 5 bases, J lost 5 bases, and 4 bases stayed unmatched. Partial CDR3 DNA: TGCAGTGCTGCCGGGACAGGGAACAATGAG. It translates to CSAAGTGNNE. The complete CDR3 reads CSAAGTGNNEQFF.

This clone was seen at least ten times. The read falls 3 residues short of the CDR3 end, and the missing part is taken from the germline J gene. The J gene is TRBJ2-3, the V gene TRBV10-3; D perhaps matches TRBD1 (6 bases). The CDR3 covers 15 residues. Germline loops: CDR1 ENHRY, CDR2 SYGVKD. V was shortened by 4 bases and J by 0 bases, with 11 bases between the two germline ends. The covered CDR3 bases are TGTGCCATCAGTGGAGGGACACCTAGCACAGATACG. Protein sequence: CAISGGTPSTDT. The full-length CDR3 reads as CAISGGTPSTDTQYF.

There are many counts of this clone. CDR3 region: CSANSYPNEQFF. CDR3 DNA, as far as it was read: TGCAGTGCTAACAGTTATCCCAATGAG. The chain combines TRBV20-1 with TRBJ2-1; D remains unclear. The sequenced fragment ends 3 residues before the CDR3 boundary, so the rest is inferred from the germline J gene. The V end was cut by 4 bases, the J end by 6 bases, with 10 bases between. This CDR3 contains 12 residues. Germline CDR1 DFQATT, CDR2 SNEGSKA (reference sequence).